What follows is one T cell receptor (beta chain) and its context. This CDR3 contains 17 residues. This sample is part of a study of read filtering for tumor transcriptome and immune sequencing. Whole-study context: Transcriptome libraries were built from DNase-treated RNA.

From 300 to 450 ng of RNA, a library with molecular barcoded alpha/delta and beta/gamma adaptors was made. MiXCR, run by TCRdb on the reads, gives a single entry per CDR3 protein. The profile covers 75,000 to 90,000 distinct CDR3 sequences, with about 12% appearing a single time and more than 13% taken by the ten largest. The TCR originated in a donor aged 40 or older with multiple myeloma. The sequencing sample was made of a population of CD138-negative cells sorted from bone marrow. The chain joins TRBV21-1 to TRBJ2-3; TRBD2 was called by the table and not checked on the DNA. TRBV21-1 is reported as a pseudogene. CDR3 region: CASSKDIWREMGDTQYF. In nucleotides, the CDR3 is TGTGCCAGCAGCAAAGACATTTGGCGGGAGATGGGAGATACGCAGTATTTT.